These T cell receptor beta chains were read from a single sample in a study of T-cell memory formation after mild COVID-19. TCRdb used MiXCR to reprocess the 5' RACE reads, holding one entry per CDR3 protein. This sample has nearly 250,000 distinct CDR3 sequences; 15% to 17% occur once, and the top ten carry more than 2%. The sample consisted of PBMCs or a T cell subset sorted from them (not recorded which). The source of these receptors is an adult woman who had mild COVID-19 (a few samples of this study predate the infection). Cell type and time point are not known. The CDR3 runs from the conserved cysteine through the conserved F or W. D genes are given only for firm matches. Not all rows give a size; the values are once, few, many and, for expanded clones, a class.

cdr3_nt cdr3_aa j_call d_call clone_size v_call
TGCAGTGCTAGAGCGAGGGCGGGGGGCTACACCTTC CSARARAGGYTF TRBJ1-2 NA few TRBV20-1
TGCGCCAGCAGCCAGCCGGGTAGGCGGGACGAGCAGTACTTC CASSQPGRRDEQYF TRBJ2-7 NA many TRBV5-1
TGCGCCAGCAGCTGGACAGGTTACGAGCAGTACTTC CASSWTGYEQYF TRBJ2-7 TRBD1 many TRBV5-1
TGTGCCAGCCGCGAAGACAGCACAGATACGCAGTATTTT CASREDSTDTQYF TRBJ2-3 NA once TRBV27
TGTGCCATCACCGAAGGGGCTGGGGGACCCCTCCACTTT CAITEGAGGPLHF TRBJ1-6 NA few TRBV10-3
TGTGCCAGCAGTTCGGGACGGCGGTACCAAGAGACCCAGTACTTC CASSSGRRYQETQYF TRBJ2-5 NA NA TRBV12-3/TRBV12-4
TGCGCCAGCAGCTGGACGTTGGAGGAGCAGTTCTTC CASSWTLEEQFF TRBJ2-1 NA NA TRBV5-1
TGCGCCAGCAGCTTCGGTCGGACCGTACATTCACCCCTCCACTTT CASSFGRTVHSPLHF TRBJ1-6 NA NA TRBV5-1
TGTGCCAGCAGCCCGCGATTGGCCGGGGAAGCTTTCTTT CASSPRLAGEAFF TRBJ1-1 NA NA TRBV7-6
TGCGCCAGCAGCACTGACAGGGTTAGGACCGGGGAGCTGTTTTTT CASSTDRVRTGELFF TRBJ2-2 TRBD1 few TRBV5-1
TGCGCCAGCAGCCAAGATTCTCGCGGGTACTCCGGGGAGCTGTTTTTT CASSQDSRGYSGELFF TRBJ2-2 NA few TRBV4-1
TGTGCCAGCAGCTTAGCGGAGGGGGGCTTCCTCTCTGGAAACACCATATATTTT CASSLAEGGFLSGNTIYF TRBJ1-3 NA few TRBV7-6
TGCAGTGCTAGTAGGGGAAGCAATCAGCCCCAGCATTTT CSASRGSNQPQHF TRBJ1-5 NA many TRBV20-1
TGCGCCAGCAAGGGAAGTAGGGGCCGAGAGACCCAGTACTTC CASKGSRGRETQYF TRBJ2-5 NA many TRBV5-1
TGCGCCAGCAGCCCCCTCGTCGGTAGCGACGAGCAGTACTTC CASSPLVGSDEQYF TRBJ2-7 NA many TRBV5-1
TGTGCCAGCAGTTCCTCTAGCACTGAGCAGTTCTTC CASSSSSTEQFF TRBJ2-1 NA NA TRBV12-3/TRBV12-4
TGTGCCAGCAGCTTACCGTCGGGGATCATGGAAAAACTGTTTTTT CASSLPSGIMEKLFF TRBJ1-4 NA NA TRBV7-9
TGTGCCATCAGGGGAGGAGTTTCTGGCTACACCTTC CAIRGGVSGYTF TRBJ1-2 NA NA TRBV10-3
TGCGCCACCTTAGGGCTAGCGGGGGACCCTATCTACGAGCAGTACTTC CATLGLAGDPIYEQYF TRBJ2-7 TRBD2 NA TRBV4-1
TGTGCCAGCAGCGGGAACCTGGACTATGGCTACACCTTC CASSGNLDYGYTF TRBJ1-2 NA few TRBV7-9
TGTGCCAGCAGCTGGTCTCGACTAGCAGGGATGAATGAGCAGTTCTTC CASSWSRLAGMNEQFF TRBJ2-1 TRBD2 NA TRBV11-3
TGTGCCAGCAGTCGCGGGGCGGAATACGAGCAGTACTTC CASSRGAEYEQYF TRBJ2-7 NA NA TRBV27
TGTGCCAGCAGCTTAGGTCCGACGCGGTACCAAGAGACCCAGTACTTC CASSLGPTRYQETQYF TRBJ2-5 NA few TRBV7-2
TGTGCCAGCAGCTTTTCCCGTCCGGGACTAGCGGGAGGGCGCGCAGATACGCAGTATTTT CASSFSRPGLAGGRADTQYF TRBJ2-3 TRBD2 NA TRBV6-5
TGTGCCAGCAGTTACTCGGTGGGGCAGCCCCAGCATTTT CASSYSVGQPQHF TRBJ1-5 NA NA TRBV6-5
TGTGCCAGCAGCCAAGTACGGACATATGGCTACACCTTC CASSQVRTYGYTF TRBJ1-2 NA few TRBV3-1
TGTGCCAGCAGTTTAGGGGCTAGCGGGGTTTACAATGAGCAGTTCTTC CASSLGASGVYNEQFF TRBJ2-1 TRBD2 few TRBV27
TGTGCCACCCGTTGGGACACCGGGGAGCTGTTTTTT CATRWDTGELFF TRBJ2-2 NA many TRBV15
TGTGCCAGCAGCCCTCACCCGACTAGCAGACCCTACGAGCAGTACTTC CASSPHPTSRPYEQYF TRBJ2-7 TRBD2 NA TRBV7-9
TGTGCCTCCGGGACGGTGAACTATGGCTACACCTTC CASGTVNYGYTF TRBJ1-2 NA few TRBV6-6
TGCAGCGAAACATCCACCACAGATACGCAGTATTTT CSETSTTDTQYF TRBJ2-3 NA NA TRBV29-1
TGTGCCAGCAGCCCCGGACGGAGGAGTGGAGCTTTCTTT CASSPGRRSGAFF TRBJ1-1 NA few TRBV11-2
TGTGCCAGCAGAACCGGCTTAAATTACAATGAGCAGTTCTTC CASRTGLNYNEQFF TRBJ2-1 NA NA TRBV2
TGTGCCACCAGCGAGCTCAGGGGAAACACCGGGGAGCTGTTTTTT CATSELRGNTGELFF TRBJ2-2 NA many TRBV24-1
TGTGCCAGCTCACCAGCCGACAGGAACACTGAAGCTTTCTTT CASSPADRNTEAFF TRBJ1-1 NA NA TRBV18
TGTGCCAGCAGCTTAGCGAAGGGCAGGGCCAATGAGCAGTTCTTC CASSLAKGRANEQFF TRBJ2-1 NA NA TRBV7-6
TGCGCCAGCAGGTGGGACGGGAACACTGAAGCTTTCTTT CASRWDGNTEAFF TRBJ1-1 NA NA TRBV5-1
TGTGCCAGCAGCTTAGAAGCGTCCCTGGAGCAGTTCTTC CASSLEASLEQFF TRBJ2-1 NA few TRBV7-9
TGTGCCAGCAGTTCCCAGGGGGCGTACACTGAAGCTTTCTTT CASSSQGAYTEAFF TRBJ1-1 TRBD1 NA TRBV6-2/TRBV6-3
TGCGCCAGCAGTTCCGGGGGGACCAACGAGCAGTACTTC CASSSGGTNEQYF TRBJ2-7 TRBD2 few TRBV5-1
TGTGCCAGCGGACCACCAAGGGGTCGAATGAACACTGAAGCTTTCTTT CASGPPRGRMNTEAFF TRBJ1-1 NA NA TRBV6-2/TRBV6-3
TGTGCCAGCAGCCAAGGACCCATGATTTATACCGATACGCAGTATTTT CASSQGPMIYTDTQYF TRBJ2-3 NA few TRBV3-1
TGTGCCAGCAGCTGGGAGAAGTTGAACACTGAAGCTTTCTTT CASSWEKLNTEAFF TRBJ1-1 NA NA TRBV7-8
TGCGCCAGCAGCCCGACAGGGAGGGAGTCTGAAGCTTTCTTT CASSPTGRESEAFF TRBJ1-1 TRBD1 once TRBV5-1
TGTGCCACCAGCGACGGACCGTTCGAGGACGAGCAGTACTTC CATSDGPFEDEQYF TRBJ2-7 NA few TRBV15
TGTGCCAGCAGCTTAGCGGGGACAGGGGAAGCTTTCTTT CASSLAGTGEAFF TRBJ1-1 TRBD1 NA TRBV7-9
TGTGCCATCAGTGAGGAAGGCCAGGAAAACTATGGCTACACCTTC CAISEEGQENYGYTF TRBJ1-2 NA few TRBV10-3
TGTGCCAGCAGCGTTACAGGGTTGCGATACACTGAAGCTTTCTTT CASSVTGLRYTEAFF TRBJ1-1 NA few TRBV7-8
TGTGCCAGCAGTTTATATCCAAGGGGATACACCGGGGAGCTGTTTTTT CASSLYPRGYTGELFF TRBJ2-2 NA few TRBV28
TGTGCCAGCAGGCGACAGCCATTGAACACTGAAGCTTTCTTT CASRRQPLNTEAFF TRBJ1-1 NA few TRBV6-5
TGTGCCAGCAGCTTAGCAGCCGTAGACACCGGGGAGCTGTTTTTT CASSLAAVDTGELFF TRBJ2-2 NA many TRBV11-2
TGTGCCAGCAGTTTAGTATCCGGGGTGGGCACAGATACGCAGTATTTT CASSLVSGVGTDTQYF TRBJ2-3 NA NA TRBV12-3/TRBV12-4
TGCGCCAGCAGCCAGAACACAGATACGCAGTATTTT CASSQNTDTQYF TRBJ2-3 NA many TRBV4-1
TGTGCCAGCAGTTTGTCTGGGGTGTTTCGCAATCAGCCCCAGCATTTT CASSLSGVFRNQPQHF TRBJ1-5 NA NA TRBV12-3/TRBV12-4
TGTGCCACCCGCACTCGACTAGCGGATAGCACAGATACGCAGTATTTT CATRTRLADSTDTQYF TRBJ2-3 TRBD2 few TRBV24-1